The sequence of this T cell receptor (beta chain) was determined in a study of low-dose radiotherapy and immunotherapy resistance in tumors. With TRAV- and TRBV-specific primers, first-strand cDNA was made, covering the alpha and beta chains. The TCRs were subjected to amplification over approximately 20 PCR cycles employing a constant-region primer in conjunction with a V-primer adapter. mRNA, once isolated, was amplified by in vitro transcription. TCRdb fed the reads into MiXCR, producing one record per CDR3 protein. Of 39,000 or so distinct CDR3 sequences detected, under 25% appear once; the ten largest clones hold under 9.5%. Sample time point: after trial treatment. The sample's treatment: LDRT plus nivolumab, ipilimumab, low-dose cyclophosphamide and aspirin (RACIN trial). All eligible patients presented with advanced solid tumors that contained no tumor-infiltrating lymphocytes. Looked up from germline, CDR1 is MNHNS and CDR2 is SASEGT. The CDR3 has 12 amino acids. Trimming took off 10 bases at V and 2 bases at J, with 12 bases between the two ends.

This clonotype has a count of ten or more. V and J are TRBV6-1 and TRBJ2-7; D unresolved. Material: PBMCs, obtained after low-dose radiotherapy plus immunotherapy. This TCR was sampled from a female donor with ovarian cancer. This CDR3 reads CAIMGNPYEQYF. The CDR3 coding sequence is TGTGCCATCATGGGCAACCCCTACGAGCAGTACTTC.